These 32 T cell receptor beta chains were all obtained from the same sample, sequenced in a study of cytomegalovirus exposure and HLA in healthy donors. Primers for the PCR totalled 60 Vbeta and 13 Jbeta. The assay was immunoSEQ multiplex PCR, and TCRdb's table has in-frame clones only and misses some. Of 200,000 to 250,000 clones detected, 70% to 80% appear once; the ten largest clones hold about 1.9%. Sequenced material: PBMCs. The receptors shown here come from a woman under 40 in good health and CMV-seronegative.

The chain employs TRBV4-1 and TRBJ2-7; D might be TRBD2 (6 bases). CDR3 size: 14 residues. The germline gives CDR1 MGHRA, CDR2 YSYEKL. V was clipped by 1 base and J by 2 bases, with 9 bases between them. The CDR3 region is CASSQVAGPYEQYF. As DNA, the CDR3 is TGCGCCAGCAGCCAAGTTGCGGGGCCCTACGAGCAGTACTTC.

The J gene is TRBJ1-1, the V gene TRBV18; D is unclear. Germline lookup yields CDR1 KGHSH and CDR2 LQKENI. Trimming stripped 4 bases from V and 1 base from J, with 4 bases between. This CDR3 is built from 12 residues. This CDR3 is CASSQPNTEAFF. CDR3 in DNA: TGTGCCAGCTCACAGCCGAACACTGAAGCTTTCTTT.

This clone showed up just a few times. V and J are TRBV19 and TRBJ1-1, with 7 bases aligning to TRBD1. From germline, CDR1 is LNHDA and CDR2 SQIVND (reference sequence). The ends lost 1 base at V and 1 base at J; junction bases unmatched: 9. CDR3 length: 17 amino acids. Here the CDR3 DNA reads TGTGCCAGTAGTATAGTGAAGGGGGCGATTCAGAACACTGAAGCTTTCTTT. Its protein is CASSIVKGAIQNTEAFF.

This chain connects TRBV6-6 to TRBJ1-1, with 9 bases identical to TRBD1. From germline, CDR1 is MNHNY and CDR2 SVGAGI (reference sequence). V lost 6 bases and J lost 4; bases outside the gene matches: 6. The CDR3 has 14 amino acids. CDR3 DNA: TGTGCCAGCAGAGGACAGGGGTTTGCCACTGAAGCTTTCTTT. It encodes CASRGQGFATEAFF.

This clone was recorded a few times. CDR3 in DNA: TGTGCCAGCACCAGAATAGCGTTAGTCTCGGCTGAGCAGTTCTTC. This encodes CASTRIALVSAEQFF. V and J are TRBV6-6 and TRBJ2-1; D perhaps matches TRBD2 (5 bases). The V and J ends lost 7 bases and 9 bases respectively, with 22 bases between them. This CDR3 has 15 amino acids. CDR1 MNHNY and CDR2 SVGAGI come from the germline V gene (reference sequence).

CDR3 nucleotides: TGCGCCAGCAGCCAAGAGGGACGACTAGCCGCCACAGATACGCAGTATTTT. It is translated as CASSQEGRLAATDTQYF. This rearrangement joins TRBV5-1 to TRBJ2-3; 7 bases line up with TRBD2. Trimming removed 4 bases from V and 2 bases from J; junction bases left unmatched: 13. CDR1 and CDR2 (germline): SGHRS, YFSETQ. The CDR3 contains 17 residues.

This rearrangement joins TRBV27 to TRBJ2-7; TRBD2 aligns across 10 bases. CDR1 MNHEY and CDR2 SMNVEV come from the germline V gene (reference sequence). V was clipped by 5 bases and J by 4 bases; unmatched bases: 11. This CDR3 is built from 16 residues. In DNA, the CDR3 is TGTGCCAGCAGTCCTATCAGCGGGAGGGCCGTTTACGAGCAGTACTTC. It yields the protein CASSPISGRAVYEQYF.

The chain couples TRBV5-4 to TRBJ2-5, with 10 nucleotides matching TRBD1. V was clipped by 3 bases and J by 5 bases; unmatched bases: 4. The germline V gene has CDR1 SGHNT and CDR2 YYREEE (reference sequence). The CDR3 loop spans 14 amino acids. The CDR3 DNA is TGTGCCAGCAGCTGGGGACAGGGGAGGGAGACCCAGTACTTC. Protein product: CASSWGQGRETQYF. Full variable domain (outside the CDR3, taken from reference TRBV5-4 and TRBJ2-5): ETGVTQSPTHLIKTRGQQVTLRCSSQSGHNTVSWYQQALGQGPQFIFQYYREEENGRGNFPPRFSGLQFPNYSSELNVNALELDDSALYLCASSWGQGRETQYFGPGTRLLVL.

The chain uses TRBV28 and TRBJ1-2; D possibly corresponds to TRBD1 (6 bases). Per the germline V gene, CDR1 is MDHEN and CDR2 is SYDVKM. Trimming cost V 4 bases and J 5 bases, with 11 bases left between them. CDR3 length equals 13 residues. CDR3 residues: CASSYDRPYGYTF. Written as DNA, the CDR3 is TGTGCCAGCAGTTACGACAGGCCATATGGCTACACCTTC.

Remarks on this clone: Since no conserved phenylalanine or tryptophan closes the CDR3, a read error is the likely cause. The V and J genes are TRBV6-5 and TRBJ1-5; 9 nucleotides line up with TRBD1. Germline V gene data show CDR1 as MNHEY and CDR2 as SVGAGI. This CDR3 is 13 amino acids long. Trimming removed 4 bases from V and 7 bases from J; junction bases left unmatched: 2. The CDR3 reads CASSWDREQPQHL. DNA of the CDR3: TGTGCCAGCAGTTGGGACAGGGAACAGCCCCAGCATTTG.

V and J are TRBV9 and TRBJ2-3; TRBD2 is a possible D gene (6 bases). The germline gives CDR1 SGDLS, CDR2 YYNGEE. With 2 bases removed from V and 2 bases from J, the gap between germline ends came to 12 bases. This CDR3 contains 15 residues. The CDR3, as DNA: TGTGCCAGCAGCGTGCGGGACTGGCACACAGATACGCAGTATTTT. It codes for CASSVRDWHTDTQYF.

The chain combines TRBV6-5 with TRBJ2-5; 10 bases are shared with TRBD1. Germline values: CDR1 MNHEY, CDR2 SVGAGI. J was trimmed by 4 bases and V by 6 bases; bases with no gene match: 8. This CDR3 is 15 amino acids long. CDR3 DNA sequence: TGTGCCAGCAGCTTGAGACAGGGGGCACGAGAGACCCAGTACTTC. Its translation is CASSLRQGARETQYF.

The V and J genes are TRBV7-9 and TRBJ2-7, with 12 nucleotides matching TRBD2. CDR3 length equals 14 residues. CDR1 is SEHNR and CDR2 is FQNEAQ in the germline V gene (reference sequence). Trimming removed 6 bases from V and 3 bases from J; junction bases left unmatched: 3. The DNA for the CDR3 is TGTGCCAGCAGGCCGACTAGCGGGAGCTACGAGCAGTACTTC. Its translation is CASRPTSGSYEQYF.

V and J are TRBV6-1 and TRBJ1-1; D is uncertain. Germline CDR1 and CDR2: MNHNS and SASEGT. Deletions cut 1 base from V and 1 base from J, with 10 bases between. The CDR3 contains 15 residues. CDR3 DNA sequence: TGTGCCAGCAGTGAAGTGAGTCTAGGGAACACTGAAGCTTTCTTT. It translates to CASSEVSLGNTEAFF.

This chain uses TRBV19 with TRBJ1-5; a possible D gene is TRBD1 (5 bases). The CDR3 consists of 14 residues. The V and J ends lost 7 bases and 3 bases respectively, with 13 bases between them. The germline CDR1 and CDR2 sequences are LNHDA and SQIVND (reference sequence). The CDR3 loop is CASTKRGNNQPQHF. Here the CDR3 DNA reads TGTGCCAGTACCAAAAGGGGCAACAATCAGCCCCAGCATTTT.

This chain joins TRBV30 and TRBJ2-1, with a weak D call TRBD2 (5 bases). This CDR3 contains 14 residues. V dropped 2 bases and J dropped 3 bases, with 11 bases sitting between them. Germline V gene sequence: CDR1 GTSNPN, CDR2 SVGIG (reference sequence). As DNA, the CDR3 is TGTGCCTGGAGTCTGGGAGACTACTACAATGAGCAGTTCTTC. Translation gives CAWSLGDYYNEQFF.

The chain recombines TRBV5-1 with TRBJ2-1; 12 bases are a match to TRBD2. After removal of 7 bases from V and 8 bases from J, the junction contained 13 bases not matched to a gene. Germline V gene data show CDR1 as SGHRS and CDR2 as YFSETQ. This CDR3 spans 16 amino acids. CDR3 in DNA: TGCGCCAGCCAGTCCATTGGACTAGCGGGAACGGATGAGCAGTTCTTC. Translation gives CASQSIGLAGTDEQFF.

The rearrangement uses TRBV19 and TRBJ2-3; D is unresolved. This CDR3 has 15 amino acids. From germline, CDR1 is LNHDA and CDR2 SQIVND (reference sequence). V was shortened by 7 bases and J by 2 bases, with 16 bases between the two germline ends. CDR3 DNA: TGTGCCAGTACCCCAGATGGTCTTTCCACAGATACGCAGTATTTT. Protein sequence: CASTPDGLSTDTQYF.

The chain has TRBV2 and TRBJ1-2; possibly TRBD1 for D (5 bases). V gave up 7 bases and J gave up 3 bases, with 18 bases separating them. The CDR3 sequence is 15 residues long. Germline CDR1 SNHLY, CDR2 FYNNEI. CDR3 sequence: CASTGGGGIDYGYTF. The CDR3 nucleotides are TGTGCCAGCACCGGTGGGGGGGGGATCGACTATGGCTACACCTTC.

CDR3 in amino acids: CASQNRERNYGYTF. The CDR3 bases are TGTGCCAGCCAGAACAGGGAGAGAAACTATGGCTACACCTTC. The chain is built from TRBV19 and TRBJ1-2, with D tentatively TRBD1 (6 bases). The V gene lost 9 bases and the J gene lost 2 bases, with 16 bases spanning the gap. The CDR3 loop spans 14 amino acids. The V gene's germline CDR1 is LNHDA and CDR2 SQIVND (reference sequence).

This clone was seen once. The genes are TRBV18 and TRBJ2-1, with 8 bases that match TRBD2. V shed 2 bases, J shed 11 bases, and the junction held 14 bases outside the gene matches. Germline CDR1 reads KGHSH; CDR2 reads LQKENI. The CDR3 totals 16 residues. Here the CDR3 reads CASSPRGLPLAGQQFF. CDR3 DNA: TGTGCCAGCTCACCAAGAGGTCTTCCTCTAGCGGGCCAGCAGTTCTTC.

The chain recombines TRBV21-1 with TRBJ1-1; TRBD1 reflects the table's D call only, with no check against the DNA. TRBV21-1 is assigned pseudogene status. CDR3 length equals 17 residues. The DNA for the CDR3 is TGTGCCAGCAGCGGACAGGAGCTTTTTCTATTGAACACTGAAGCTTTCTTT. Its protein product is CASSGQELFLLNTEAFF.

The chain is built from TRBV5-5 and TRBJ2-5, with D unresolved. TRBJ2-7 matches the DNA end more closely, so the J call is doubtful. Germline CDR1 SGHKS, CDR2 YYEKEE (reference sequence). The CDR3 is made up of 13 amino acids. CDR3 sequence: CASSPILVYEQYF. The CDR3 DNA sequence: TGTGCCAGCAGCCCAATACTTGTATACGAGCAGTACTTC.

This clone came up a few times. This chain links TRBV5-4 with TRBJ2-5, with D perhaps TRBD1 (5 bases). The CDR3 totals 11 residues. Looked up from germline, CDR1 is SGHNT and CDR2 is YYREEE (reference sequence). The V gene lost 3 bases and the J gene lost 7 bases, with 7 bases spanning the gap. The CDR3 DNA is TGTGCCAGCAGCTCCCAGGGGACCCAGTACTTC. Translating gives CASSSQGTQYF.

The V gene is TRBV6-1, the J gene TRBJ1-1; D is unclear. This CDR3 comprises 11 residues. Germline loops: CDR1 MNHNS, CDR2 SASEGT. V was trimmed by 7 bases and J by 1 base, leaving 4 bases between them. CDR3 loop: CASKANTEAFF. CDR3 nucleotides: TGTGCCAGCAAAGCGAACACTGAAGCTTTCTTT.

With respect to this clone: This likely reflects a read error, since a far larger clone is one base away. Other DNA sequences in the sample encode the same CDR3. This chain joins TRBV27 and TRBJ1-1; TRBD1 might be the D (6 bases). Germline loops: CDR1 MNHEY, CDR2 SMNVEV (reference sequence). This CDR3 has 12 residues. The CDR3 loop reads CARSLTGTEAFF. The CDR3 DNA follows: TGTGCCAGAAGTTTAACAGGGACTGAAGCTTTCTTT.

The CDR3 region is CASSLQGWGQPQHF. The CDR3 DNA follows: TGTGCCAGCAGCTTACAGGGCTGGGGTCAGCCCCAGCATTTT. V is TRBV5-6 and J is TRBJ1-5; a weak D match, TRBD1 (6 bases). Germline CDR1 SGHDT, CDR2 YYEEEE. The ends were cut back, 2 bases at V and 6 bases at J, with 12 bases in the middle. The CDR3 totals 14 residues.

This rearrangement joins TRBV5-8 to TRBJ1-2; tentatively, D is TRBD1 (5 bases). Trimming took 2 bases from V and 7 from J, leaving 15 bases between them. This CDR3 is 14 amino acids long. From germline, CDR1 is SGHTS and CDR2 YDEGEE. CDR3 coding DNA: TGTGCCAGCAGCTTCAAAGGGCAGGGAGGTGGCTACACCTTC. This translates into CASSFKGQGGGYTF.

The chain joins TRBV7-9 to TRBJ1-2; D gene unclear. Trimming left V 2 bases short and J 4 bases short, with 14 bases between. Germline-derived CDR1 and CDR2 are SEHNR and FQNEAQ (reference sequence). The CDR3 loop spans 15 amino acids. The CDR3 DNA follows: TGTGCCAGCAGCTTACCCCCGGCCGAGGCCTATGGCTACACCTTC. Its translation: CASSLPPAEAYGYTF.

J is TRBJ2-2 and V is TRBV5-1; TRBD2 matches 7 bases. Germline CDR1 SGHRS, CDR2 YFSETQ. V gave up 0 bases and J gave up 4 bases; unmatched junction bases: 9. CDR3 length equals 17 residues. The CDR3 region is CASSLEWWRGSTGELFF. The CDR3 bases are TGCGCCAGCAGCTTGGAATGGTGGCGGGGGTCCACCGGGGAGCTGTTTTTT.

This chain connects TRBV6-5 to TRBJ1-2, with D tentatively TRBD1 (6 bases). CDR1 is MNHEY, CDR2 SVGAGI, per germline. The ends were cut back, 5 bases at V and 7 bases at J, with 17 bases in the middle. The CDR3 length is 14 residues. The chain's CDR3 is CASSQDSSLSGYTF. The CDR3, as DNA: TGTGCCAGCAGTCAGGACAGCTCTCTTTCTGGCTACACCTTC.

The chain has TRBV5-1 and TRBJ2-5, with 8 bases lining up with TRBD1. CDR1 is SGHRS, CDR2 YFSETQ, per germline. CDR3 length equals 16 residues. J was trimmed by 0 bases and V by 1 base; bases with no gene match: 5. CDR3 sequence (DNA): TGCGCCAGCAGCTTGACCGGACAGGGCCACCAAGAGACCCAGTACTTC. Amino acids: CASSLTGQGHQETQYF.